Described below is a single T cell receptor beta chain sequence and its context. The antigen is unknown. This sample is drawn from a study of T-cell memory formation after mild COVID-19. Broader study findings: Those CD4+ clones that contracted were mainly in CM and EM (CD8+ ones in EMRA).

CDR3 length: 14 amino acids. Germline V gene sequence: CDR1 SQVTM, CDR2 ANQGSEA. Trimming took off 7 bases at V and 3 bases at J, with 17 bases between the two ends. One entry per CDR3 protein, called by TCRdb with MiXCR from the 5' RACE reads. This sample has about 360,000 distinct CDR3 sequences, with around 15% found just once. This clonotype was obtained from a man aged 18 to 35 who had mild COVID-19 (a few samples of this study predate the infection). Cell type and time point are not known. Sequenced: PBMCs or a T cell subset sorted from them (not recorded which). The chain recombines TRBV29-1 with TRBJ2-3; no definite D call. The CDR3 region is CSAETAGRTDTQYF. In DNA, the CDR3 is TGCAGCGCCGAGACCGCCGGCCGAACAGATACGCAGTATTTT.